This entry is about one TCR beta chain. Assay: immunoSEQ multiplex PCR; the TCRdb copy retains only in-frame clones and omits some. The sample has 200,000 to 300,000 clones, 70% to 90% seen once. These data originate in a study of blood T cell repertoires in COVID-19. Study at large: Sites across the United States, Italy and Spain contributed samples from acute and convalescent COVID-19. PBMCs, B-cell-depleted T cells, or T cells were the source of the cDNA or gDNA that made up the material.

CDR1 SQVTM and CDR2 ANQGSEA come from the germline V gene. The junction had 3 bases not matched to a gene; V was cut back by 3 bases and J by 8 bases. This CDR3 comprises 14 residues. The TCR originated in a woman aged 50 to 60 with acute or convalescent COVID-19. V usage is TRBV29-1 and J usage is TRBJ2-1; TRBD2 matches 14 bases. Sequencing was done on a sample of peripheral blood. The CDR3 loop reads CSVEGLAGVHEQFF. The CDR3 coding sequence is TGCAGCGTTGAGGGACTAGCGGGAGTCCATGAGCAGTTCTTC.